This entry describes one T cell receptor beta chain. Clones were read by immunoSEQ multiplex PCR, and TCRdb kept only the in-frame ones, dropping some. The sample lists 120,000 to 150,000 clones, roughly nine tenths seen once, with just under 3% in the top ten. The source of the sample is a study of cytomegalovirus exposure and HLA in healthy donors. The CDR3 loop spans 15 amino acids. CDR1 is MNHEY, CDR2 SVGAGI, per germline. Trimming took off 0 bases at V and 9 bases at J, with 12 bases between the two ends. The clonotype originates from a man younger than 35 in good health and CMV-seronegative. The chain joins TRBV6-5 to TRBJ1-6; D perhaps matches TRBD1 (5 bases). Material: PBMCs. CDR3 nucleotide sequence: TGTGCCAGCAGTTACTCGCCGGGGGGGACTTCACCCCTCCACTTT. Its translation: CASSYSPGGTSPLHF.